This entry describes one T cell receptor beta chain. What it binds is not known. The method was immunoSEQ multiplex PCR; TCRdb's version includes in-frame clones alone and lacks a portion of them. This table holds roughly 350,000 clones, roughly 88% found once. The data stem from a study of cytomegalovirus exposure and HLA in healthy donors. General study findings and limits: Despite most TCR sequences being rare, some public TCRs occurred in many donors.

This TCR was recovered from a woman aged 18 to 35 in good health and CMV-seronegative. Sequences were obtained from PBMCs.

The CDR3 is CASSGQSSGNTIYF. The CDR3 DNA reads TGTGCCAGCAGCGGACAAAGCTCTGGAAACACCATATATTTT. The chain has TRBV7-2 and TRBJ1-3; possibly TRBD1 for D (5 bases). Trimming left V 5 bases short and J 0 bases short, with 8 bases between. This CDR3 comprises 14 residues. CDR1 is SGHTA, CDR2 FQGNSA, per germline.